This T cell receptor (beta chain) emerged from a study of blood T cells in healthy people across ages. Each sample had at least 6.5 million PBMCs isolated. Sample-barcoded 5' priming and a J-beta primer mix drove a second PCR of 7 to 11 cycles. One entry per CDR3 protein results from TCRdb running MiXCR on the 5' RACE reads. Seen here are more than 1,000,000 distinct CDR3 sequences, under 30% observed once, and the top ten hold around 0.75%. Germline-derived CDR1 and CDR2 are SGDLS and YYNGEE. Trimming took off 7 bases at V and 0 bases at J, with 17 bases between the two ends. There are 17 residues in the CDR3. These data also formed part of another study, on T cells of mothers and their children.

The rearrangement joins TRBV9 to TRBJ1-6, with no clear D. The origin of this receptor is a girl aged 2-9 years in good health. The sample consisted of blood. CDR3 sequence reads: CASASTPWSSYNSPLHF. The CDR3 nucleotides are TGTGCCAGCGCCTCCACACCATGGAGCTCCTATAATTCACCCCTCCACTTT. Full variable domain (outside the CDR3, taken from reference TRBV9 and TRBJ1-6): DSGVTQTPKHLITATGQRVTLRCSPRSGDLSVYWYQQSLDQGLQFLIQYYNGEERAKGNILERFSAQQFPDLHSELNLSSLELGDSALYFCASASTPWSSYNSPLHFGNGTRLTVT.